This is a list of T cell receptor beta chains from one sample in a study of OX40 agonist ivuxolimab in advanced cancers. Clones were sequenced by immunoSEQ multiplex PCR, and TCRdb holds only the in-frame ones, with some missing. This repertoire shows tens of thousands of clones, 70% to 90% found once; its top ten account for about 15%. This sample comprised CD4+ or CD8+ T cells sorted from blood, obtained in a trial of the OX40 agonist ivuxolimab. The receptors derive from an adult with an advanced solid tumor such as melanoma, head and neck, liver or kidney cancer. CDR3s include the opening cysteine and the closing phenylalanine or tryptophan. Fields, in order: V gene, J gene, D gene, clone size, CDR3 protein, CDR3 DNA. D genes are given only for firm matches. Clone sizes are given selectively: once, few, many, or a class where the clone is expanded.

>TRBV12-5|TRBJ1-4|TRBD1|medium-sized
CASGFRGLGNEKLFF
TGTGCTAGTGGTTTTAGGGGGCTCGGGAATGAAAAACTGTTTTTT
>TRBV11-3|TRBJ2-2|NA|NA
CASSLFPEGGELFF
TGTGCCAGCAGCTTATTCCCGGAAGGCGGGGAGCTGTTTTTT
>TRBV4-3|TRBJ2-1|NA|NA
CASSPTATDNEQFF
TGCGCCAGCAGCCCGACCGCCACGGATAATGAGCAGTTCTTC
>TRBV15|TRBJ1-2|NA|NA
CATSRDRGTIVGDGYTF
TGTGCCACCAGCAGAGATCGGGGGACAATCGTGGGCGATGGCTACACCTTC
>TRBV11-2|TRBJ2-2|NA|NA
CASSFSSGEDTGELFF
TGTGCCAGCAGCTTTAGTTCGGGGGAAGACACCGGGGAGCTGTTTTTT
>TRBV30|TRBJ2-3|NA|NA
CAWSRGYRGTDTQYF
TGTGCCTGGAGTCGGGGCTATAGGGGCACAGATACGCAGTATTTT
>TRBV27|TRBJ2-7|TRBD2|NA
CASTISYLYGTKGGEQYF
TGTGCCAGCACCATATCCTACTTGTATGGGACTAAGGGAGGTGAGCAGTACTTC
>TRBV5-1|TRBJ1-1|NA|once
CASRHGDSMNTEAFF
TGCGCCAGCAGACATGGGGACTCAATGAACACTGAAGCTTTCTTT
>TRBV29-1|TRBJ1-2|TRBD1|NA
CSVEGVLDRAYGYTF
TGCAGCGTTGAGGGCGTCCTGGACAGGGCCTATGGCTACACCTTC
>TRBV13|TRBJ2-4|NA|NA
CASSLGSFAKNIQYF
TGTGCCAGCAGCTTAGGCTCTTTCGCCAAAAACATTCAGTACTTC
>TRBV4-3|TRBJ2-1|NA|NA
CASSQDLIELGQFF
TGCGCCAGCAGCCAAGATTTAATCGAGCTTGGGCAGTTCTTC
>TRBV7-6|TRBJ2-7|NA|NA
CASSRGGSSAYEQYF
TGTGCCAGCAGCCGAGGGGGGTCCAGTGCCTACGAGCAGTACTTC
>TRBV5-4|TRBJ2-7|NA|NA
CASSLASAEQYF
TGTGCCAGCAGCTTGGCCAGCGCCGAGCAGTACTTC
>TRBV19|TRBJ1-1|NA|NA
CASSLGPNTEAFF
TGTGCCAGTAGTCTCGGCCCAAACACTGAAGCTTTCTTT
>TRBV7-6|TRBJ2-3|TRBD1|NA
CASSLRDRVTDTQYF
TGTGCCAGCAGCTTAAGGGACAGGGTAACAGATACGCAGTATTTT
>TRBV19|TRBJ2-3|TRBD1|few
CASSRQGPDTQYF
TGTGCCAGTAGCAGACAGGGACCAGATACGCAGTATTTT
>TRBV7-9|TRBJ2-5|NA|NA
CASSLLAGVQETQYF
TGTGCCAGCAGCTTATTGGCAGGTGTCCAAGAGACCCAGTACTTC
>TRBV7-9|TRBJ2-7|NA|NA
CASSLVGTYEQYF
TGTGCCAGCAGCTTAGTGGGTACCTACGAGCAGTACTTC
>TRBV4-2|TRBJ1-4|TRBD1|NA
CASSQDPQGVVLSNEKLFF
TGTGCCAGCAGCCAAGACCCCCAGGGGGTGGTGTTATCTAATGAAAAACTGTTTTTT
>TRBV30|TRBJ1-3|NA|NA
CAWSLNVGNTIYF
TGTGCCTGGAGTCTAAACGTCGGAAACACCATATATTTT
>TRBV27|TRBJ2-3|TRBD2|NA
CASSLILAADTQYF
TGTGCCAGCAGTTTAATACTAGCGGCAGATACGCAGTATTTT
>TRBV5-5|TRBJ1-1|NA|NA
CASSLGTNTEAFF
TGTGCCAGCAGCTTGGGGACGAACACTGAAGCTTTCTTT
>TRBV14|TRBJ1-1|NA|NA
CASSLGQNTEAFF
TGTGCCAGCAGCCTAGGACAGAACACTGAAGCTTTCTTT
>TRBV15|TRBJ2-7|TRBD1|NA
CATGPGRGYEQYF
TGTGCCACCGGGCCGGGCAGGGGGTACGAGCAGTACTTC
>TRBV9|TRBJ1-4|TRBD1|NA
CASSDRGLSNEKLFF
TGTGCCAGCAGCGACAGGGGGCTATCTAATGAAAAACTGTTTTTT
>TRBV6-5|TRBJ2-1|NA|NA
CASSYSLSAPEQFF
TGTGCCAGCAGTTACTCGCTAAGCGCCCCTGAGCAGTTCTTC
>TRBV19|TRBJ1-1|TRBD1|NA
CATDALGQGKKTSTRHTEAFF
TGTGCCACCGATGCCCTGGGACAGGGTAAGAAGACTAGTACTAGACACACTGAAGCTTTCTTT
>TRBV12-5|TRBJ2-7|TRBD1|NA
CASRDRDLPGQYF
TGTGCTAGCCGGGACAGGGATCTCCCTGGGCAGTACTTC
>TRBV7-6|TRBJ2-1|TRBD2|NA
CASSLETSAYNEQFF
TGTGCCAGCAGCTTAGAGACTAGCGCGTACAATGAGCAGTTCTTC
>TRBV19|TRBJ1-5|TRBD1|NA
CASSIEGQAMRQPQHF
TGTGCCAGTAGTATAGAGGGACAGGCCATGCGTCAGCCCCAGCATTTT
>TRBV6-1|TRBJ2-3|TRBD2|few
CASSEEGGRGVTDTQYF
TGTGCCAGCAGTGAAGAGGGCGGGCGGGGGGTGACAGATACGCAGTATTTT
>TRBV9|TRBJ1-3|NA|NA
CASTNLTENTIYF
TGTGCCAGCACCAACTTGACAGAAAACACCATATATTTT
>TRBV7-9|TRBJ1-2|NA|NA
CASSKDAGTEANYGYTF
TGTGCCAGCAGCAAAGATGCCGGGACGGAAGCTAACTATGGCTACACCTTC
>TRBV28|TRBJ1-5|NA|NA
CASSLPYGSGNQPQHF
TGTGCCAGCAGTTTACCATACGGGTCGGGCAATCAGCCCCAGCATTTT
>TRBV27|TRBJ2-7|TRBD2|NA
CASSLEPGLVHEQYF
TGTGCCAGCAGCTTAGAGCCGGGACTAGTTCACGAGCAGTACTTC